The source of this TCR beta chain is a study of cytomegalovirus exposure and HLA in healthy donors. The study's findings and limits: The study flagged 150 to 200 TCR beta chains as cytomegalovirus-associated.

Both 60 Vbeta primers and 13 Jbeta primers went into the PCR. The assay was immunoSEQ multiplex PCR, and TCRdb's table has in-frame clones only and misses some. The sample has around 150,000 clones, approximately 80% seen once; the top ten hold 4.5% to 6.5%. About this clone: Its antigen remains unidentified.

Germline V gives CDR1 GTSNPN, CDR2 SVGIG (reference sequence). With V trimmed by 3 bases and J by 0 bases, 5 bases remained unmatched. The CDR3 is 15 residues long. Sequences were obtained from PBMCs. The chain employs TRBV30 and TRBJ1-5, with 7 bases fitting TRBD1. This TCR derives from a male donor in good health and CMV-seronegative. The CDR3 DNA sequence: TGTGCCTGGAGCGCGGGACAGATTAGCAATCAGCCCCAGCATTTT. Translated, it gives CAWSAGQISNQPQHF.